The clone carrying this T cell receptor beta chain was counted at least ten times. What it recognizes is unknown. The data belong to a study of glioma-infiltrating T cells. General study results and limits: Tissue and blood shared very few CDR3 sequences.

The iRepertoire nested amplicon-rescue multiplex PCR amplified TCR alpha and beta CDR3s from RNA. One-step reverse transcription and amplification started from approximately 100-400 ng of tissue mRNA or PBMC total RNA. TCRdb re-called the multiplex PCR reads with MiXCR, one entry per CDR3 protein. The data show 85,000 to 110,000 distinct CDR3 sequences, with approximately 28% seen just once and approximately 46% held by the top ten. Trimming took off 4 bases at V and 2 bases at J, with 11 bases between the two ends. CDR3 length equals 14 residues. CDR1 and CDR2 (germline): MNHEY, SMNVEV (reference sequence).

The sample comprised glioma tissue, nonneoplastic brain tissue, or PBMCs (not recorded which). The sequence was obtained from a human donor with low-grade glioma or glioblastoma, undergoing nonglioma brain surgery, or in good health (not recorded which). The chain uses TRBV27 and TRBJ1-1; D perhaps matches TRBD1 (5 bases). CDR3 residues: CASSSGLDNTEAFF. The CDR3 nucleotides are TGTGCCAGCAGTTCGGGGCTGGATAACACTGAAGCTTTCTTT.